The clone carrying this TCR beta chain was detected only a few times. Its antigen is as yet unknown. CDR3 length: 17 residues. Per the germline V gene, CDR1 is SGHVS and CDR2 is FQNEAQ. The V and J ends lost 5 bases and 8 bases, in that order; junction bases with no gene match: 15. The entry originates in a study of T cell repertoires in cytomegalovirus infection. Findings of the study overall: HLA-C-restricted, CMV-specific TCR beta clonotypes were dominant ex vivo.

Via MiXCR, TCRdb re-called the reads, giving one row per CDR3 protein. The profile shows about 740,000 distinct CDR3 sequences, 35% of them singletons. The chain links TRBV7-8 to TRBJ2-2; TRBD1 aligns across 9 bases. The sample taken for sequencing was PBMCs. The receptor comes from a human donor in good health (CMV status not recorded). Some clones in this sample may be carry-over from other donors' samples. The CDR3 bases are TGTGCCAGCAGCCTCGACCTCCGGGACAGGGCGATGGGGGAGCTGTTTTTT. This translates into CASSLDLRDRAMGELFF.